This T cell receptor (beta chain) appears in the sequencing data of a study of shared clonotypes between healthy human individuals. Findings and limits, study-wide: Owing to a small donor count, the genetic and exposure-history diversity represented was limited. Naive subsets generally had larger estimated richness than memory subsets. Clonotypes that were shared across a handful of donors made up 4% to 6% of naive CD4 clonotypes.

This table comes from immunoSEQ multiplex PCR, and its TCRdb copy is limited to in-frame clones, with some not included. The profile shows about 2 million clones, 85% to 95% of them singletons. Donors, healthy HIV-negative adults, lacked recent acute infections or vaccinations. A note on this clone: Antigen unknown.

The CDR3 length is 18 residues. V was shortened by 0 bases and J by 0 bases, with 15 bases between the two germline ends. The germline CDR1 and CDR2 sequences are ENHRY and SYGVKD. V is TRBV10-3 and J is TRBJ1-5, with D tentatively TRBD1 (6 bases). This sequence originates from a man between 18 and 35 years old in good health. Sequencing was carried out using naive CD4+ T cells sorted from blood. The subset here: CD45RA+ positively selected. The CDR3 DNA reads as TGTGCCATCAGTGAGTCTGGCGGAAACAGGGATAGCAATCAGCCCCAGCATTTT. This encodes CAISESGGNRDSNQPQHF.